These T cell receptor beta chains were read from a single sample in a study of blood T cell repertoires in COVID-19. Profiling relied on immunoSEQ multiplex PCR, and the TCRdb table lists in-frame clones only, not all of them. The sample holds hundreds of thousands of clones; 88% are singletons and the top ten take 0.8% to 1%. Sequences were obtained from PBMCs or T cells enriched from blood (not recorded which). The receptors come from a woman aged 25 to 39 who had recovered from COVID-19. Each CDR3 is given with its conserved first and last residue. D genes are given only for firm matches. Clone size is not always given. Where it is, it says once, few, many or a class for expanded clones.

clone size,V gene,D gene,J gene,CDR3 DNA,CDR3 protein
.,TRBV3-1/TRBV3-2,.,TRBJ2-3,TGTGCCAGCAGCCAAGATTGGGCCAGGAGCACAGATACGCAGTATTTT,CASSQDWARSTDTQYF
.,TRBV30,TRBD1,TRBJ1-3,TGTGCCTTACAGGGGACCTCTGGAAACACCATATATTTT,CALQGTSGNTIYF
.,TRBV5-1,TRBD2,TRBJ2-3,TGCGCCAGCAGCTCCTCTCAGCGGGGGGCCAGGGTAACAGATACGCAGTATTTT,CASSSSQRGARVTDTQYF
.,TRBV7-3,TRBD1,TRBJ2-3,TGTGCCAGCAGCTTTGGGGACAGGGCCACAGATACGCAGTATTTT,CASSFGDRATDTQYF
.,TRBV4-1,.,TRBJ2-5,TGCGCCAGCAGCCAAGCGGGGGAGGAGACCCAGTACTTC,CASSQAGEETQYF
.,TRBV7-2,.,TRBJ2-1,TGTGCCAGCAGCTTCCAGTACAATGAGCAGTTCTTC,CASSFQYNEQFF
few,TRBV4-1,.,TRBJ2-1,TGCGCCAGCAGCCGGACATACAATGAGCAGTTCTTC,CASSRTYNEQFF
.,TRBV2,.,TRBJ2-7,TGTGCCAGCAGGCCGTACAGGAGCTCCTACGAGCAGTACTTC,CASRPYRSSYEQYF
.,TRBV28,TRBD2,TRBJ2-5,TGTGCCAGCAAAGTGGCCCTAGCGGGAGTTTACGGGACCCAGTACTTC,CASKVALAGVYGTQYF
.,TRBV9,.,TRBJ1-1,TGTGCCAGCAGCGTTGACACAGGTCCTGAAGCTTTCTTT,CASSVDTGPEAFF
.,TRBV4-1,TRBD1,TRBJ1-5,TGCGCCAGCAGCCAGATCGAACAGGGGATGAGGGTGCCCCAGCATTTT,CASSQIEQGMRVPQHF
.,TRBV2,TRBD2,TRBJ2-1,TGTGCCAGCAGTGTACTAGCGGGATATGAGCAGTTCTTC,CASSVLAGYEQFF
.,TRBV4-3,TRBD1,TRBJ1-2,TGCGCCAGCAGCCCCGGGACAGGGATTAACTATGGCTACACCTTC,CASSPGTGINYGYTF
.,TRBV2,.,TRBJ1-5,TGTGCCAGCAGTGAAGGCGGTTCCCGTCATCAGCCCCAGCATTTT,CASSEGGSRHQPQHF
.,TRBV3-1/TRBV3-2,TRBD2,TRBJ2-1,TGTGCCAGCAGCACTTATAAGATAGCGGGAGTCCGGGGTGAGCAGTTCTTC,CASSTYKIAGVRGEQFF
.,TRBV18,TRBD1,TRBJ1-2,TGTGCCAGCTCACCCGGGACAGGGTGGAACTATGGCTACACCTTC,CASSPGTGWNYGYTF
.,TRBV11-2,.,TRBJ1-2,TGTGCCAGCAGCTTAGAGCTAGGGTTAACGGGGTGGTATGGCTACACCTTC,CASSLELGLTGWYGYTF
.,TRBV7-2,TRBD1,TRBJ2-1,TGTGCCAGCAGCCACCTGGGACAGGGCGTTTACAATGAGCAGTTCTTC,CASSHLGQGVYNEQFF
.,TRBV29-1,TRBD2,TRBJ2-5,TGCAGCGTTGTTACAGCGGGAGTAGAGACCCAGTACTTC,CSVVTAGVETQYF
.,TRBV28,.,TRBJ1-3,TGTGCCAGCCGTTCCCCGGGGGACTCTGGAAACACCATATATTTT,CASRSPGDSGNTIYF
.,TRBV19,TRBD1,TRBJ1-5,TGTGCCAGTAGTATTACAGGGGGCAATCAGCCCCAGCATTTT,CASSITGGNQPQHF
.,TRBV27,TRBD1,TRBJ1-1,TGTGCCAGCAGTATGTGGACAGGGGACACTGAAGCTTTCTTT,CASSMWTGDTEAFF
.,TRBV7-9,.,TRBJ1-1,TGTGCCAGCAGCTTAAGTAACAATCGTGAAGCTTTCTTT,CASSLSNNREAFF
.,TRBV12-5,.,TRBJ2-3,TGTGCTAGTGCCACCCCCCGGGGTACGCAGTATTTT,CASATPRGTQYF
.,TRBV28,.,TRBJ2-1,TGTGCCAGCAGTTCCCCCTTCTATGAGCAGTTCTTC,CASSSPFYEQFF
.,TRBV18,.,TRBJ1-4,TGTGCCAGCTCCCGGGCGGGGGGCGCAACTAATGAAAAACTGTTTTTT,CASSRAGGATNEKLFF
.,TRBV5-1,TRBD2,TRBJ2-1,TGCGCCAGCAGCTACGGACTAGCGGGGGCCGGTTACAATGAGCAGTTCTTC,CASSYGLAGAGYNEQFF
.,TRBV18,TRBD1,TRBJ2-2,TGTGCCAGCTCACCAGGACAGGTTTACACCGGGGAGCTGTTTTTT,CASSPGQVYTGELFF
once,TRBV9,TRBD2,TRBJ2-3,TGTGCCAGCAGCCCGGATGGGAGGGTCAGGGAAGATACGCAGTATTTT,CASSPDGRVREDTQYF
once,TRBV10-2,TRBD1,TRBJ1-2,TGCGCCAGCAGGGGGACAGGGGATGGCTACACCTTC,CASRGTGDGYTF
few,TRBV5-1,TRBD1,TRBJ1-2,TGCGCCAGCAGCATTACAATCGGGACAGGGGACCGAGGCTACACCTTC,CASSITIGTGDRGYTF
.,TRBV5-4,TRBD2,TRBJ2-3,TGTGCCAGCAGCTTGGGACTAGCGGGAAGAACAGATACGCAGTATTTT,CASSLGLAGRTDTQYF
.,TRBV6-6,.,TRBJ1-3,TGTGCCAGCAGTTACTCGAGGCCAAGTCGAAACACCATATATTTT,CASSYSRPSRNTIYF
.,TRBV9,TRBD2,TRBJ2-3,TGTGCCAGCAGTCTAGCGGGGGGGATCCTTCGTCCAGATACGCAGTATTTT,CASSLAGGILRPDTQYF
.,TRBV18,TRBD2,TRBJ2-5,TGTGCCAGCTCACCTGGAGGTAGCGGGGGCACCCAGTACTTC,CASSPGGSGGTQYF
.,TRBV7-9,.,TRBJ2-1,TGTGCCAGCAGCTTAGGAGACCCGGGAAATGAGCAGTTCTTC,CASSLGDPGNEQFF
.,TRBV11-3,.,TRBJ2-5,TGTGCCAGCAGCTTACGACTAGAGAACGAAGAGACCCAGTACTTC,CASSLRLENEETQYF
.,TRBV5-1,.,TRBJ2-1,TGCGCCAGCAGCTTGTCGCGGGACAGATACAATGAGCAGTTCTTC,CASSLSRDRYNEQFF
.,TRBV3-1/TRBV3-2,TRBD2,TRBJ2-5,TGTGCCAGCAGCCTACTAGCGGAGCTACAAGAGACCCAGTACTTC,CASSLLAELQETQYF
.,TRBV29-1,.,TRBJ1-1,TGCAGCGTTCTGGGGGGTCGACCGGTTGAAGCTTTCTTT,CSVLGGRPVEAFF